The 16 T cell receptor beta chains listed next were all sequenced from one sample in a study of blood T cell repertoires in COVID-19. The repertoire was sequenced with immunoSEQ multiplex PCR; TCRdb's copy has only in-frame clones and lacks some. The data hold some 290,000 clones, with almost 90% observed a single time. Sequencing was carried out using peripheral blood. These receptor sequences come from a woman between 35 and 50 years old with COVID-19, enrolled during active disease.

This clone has more than one count but fewer than ten. The chain joins TRBV28 to TRBJ1-4; 9 bases are a match to TRBD1. The CDR3 length is 18 residues. Germline assignment: CDR1 MDHEN and CDR2 SYDVKM. V dropped 4 bases and J dropped 3; count of bases not matched to a gene: 12. The CDR3 loop reads CASSSGTGRGEANEKLFF. CDR3 coding DNA: TGTGCCAGCAGTTCCGGGACAGGGAGGGGGGAGGCTAATGAAAAACTGTTTTTT. The whole variable domain, filled in from reference TRBV28 and TRBJ1-4, reads DVKVTQSSRYLVKRTGEKVFLECVQDMDHENMFWYRQDPGLGLRLIYFSYDVKMKEKGDIPEGYSVSREKKERFSLILESASTNQTSMYLCASSSGTGRGEANEKLFFGSGTQLSVL.

The chain recombines TRBV2 with TRBJ2-7; 11 nucleotides agree with TRBD2. The ends lost 7 bases at V and 3 bases at J; junction bases unmatched: 5. Germline V gene data show CDR1 as SNHLY and CDR2 as FYNNEI. The CDR3 totals 14 residues. CDR3 sequence: CASNVLAGGYEQYF. For the CDR3, the DNA is TGTGCCAGCAATGTCCTAGCGGGAGGCTACGAGCAGTACTTC.

The chain combines TRBV2 with TRBJ1-2, with 8 positions matching TRBD1. The CDR3 is 14 amino acids. V lost 0 bases to trimming and J lost 8 bases; unmatched junction nucleotides: 5. Germline CDR1 and CDR2: SNHLY and FYNNEI. The CDR3 sequence is CASSEARGPYGYTF. The CDR3 region has the DNA TGTGCCAGCAGTGAAGCCAGGGGGCCTTACGGCTACACCTTC.

The chain combines TRBV28 with TRBJ1-2; D is ambiguous. Germline CDR1 reads MDHEN; CDR2 reads SYDVKM. This CDR3 contains 14 residues. V was pared by 5 bases and J by 2 bases, with 12 bases between. CDR3 DNA: TGTGCCAGCAGTACCCTGGGAGGGAACTATGGCTACACCTTC. Residues: CASSTLGGNYGYTF.

The chain employs TRBV25-1 and TRBJ2-7, with TRBD1 matching over 8 bases. The CDR3 consists of 15 residues. J was trimmed by 3 bases and V by 6 bases; bases with no gene match: 10. Germline-derived CDR1 and CDR2 are MGHDK and SYGVNS. CDR3 DNA sequence: TGTGCCAGCAGCGCCCAAACAGGGGGAGGCTACGAGCAGTACTTC. Protein sequence: CASSAQTGGGYEQYF.

The V and J genes are TRBV7-9 and TRBJ2-5; the match to TRBD2 covers 7 bases. J was trimmed by 7 bases and V by 1 base; bases with no gene match: 6. The CDR3 length is 14 residues. In germline, CDR1 is SEHNR, CDR2 FQNEAQ (reference sequence). CDR3 coding DNA: TGTGCCAGCAGCTTAGTGACTGCGGGGGTGACCCAGTACTTC. This sequence encodes CASSLVTAGVTQYF.

The chain joins TRBV20-1 to TRBJ2-5; a possible D gene is TRBD2 (5 bases). With 3 bases removed from V and 4 bases from J, the gap between germline ends came to 6 bases. Germline CDR1 is DFQATT and CDR2 is SNEGSKA (reference sequence). This CDR3 has 11 amino acids. The CDR3, as DNA: TGCAGTGCTAGGGCGGGAGAGACCCAGTACTTC. Translation: CSARAGETQYF.

The chain has TRBV5-5 and TRBJ1-3; D perhaps matches TRBD1 (5 bases). The CDR3 sequence is 14 residues long. Germline V gives CDR1 SGHKS, CDR2 YYEKEE (reference sequence). V was shortened by 0 bases and J by 2 bases, with 6 bases between the two germline ends. Here the CDR3 DNA reads TGTGCCAGCAGCTTGGCAGGGACTGGAAACACCATATATTTT. This codes for CASSLAGTGNTIYF.

This chain joins TRBV24-1 and TRBJ2-5; 8 bases line up with TRBD2. The germline V gene has CDR1 KGHDR and CDR2 SFDVKD. The CDR3 has 16 residues. The V segment lost 9 bases and the J segment 0 bases; nucleotides outside the gene matches: 11. In DNA, the CDR3 is TGTGCCACCGGGGATCGACTAGCGAGGTACCAAGAGACCCAGTACTTC. Its protein product is CATGDRLARYQETQYF.

The rearrangement joins TRBV4-3 to TRBJ2-1; D perhaps matches TRBD1 (7 bases). This CDR3 is built from 15 residues. V was clipped by 5 bases and J by 7 bases, with 18 bases between them. The germline V gene encodes CDR1 LGHNA and CDR2 YSLEER. The CDR3 sequence is CASSTRGRGVNEQFF. CDR3 sequence (DNA): TGCGCCAGCAGCACCCGGGGCAGGGGGGTGAATGAGCAGTTCTTC.

CDR3 in amino acids: CASSMDRDGYTF. The CDR3 DNA reads TGTGCCAGCTCAATGGACAGGGACGGCTACACCTTC. This sequence joins TRBV18 and TRBJ1-2; 8 nucleotides agree with TRBD1. The length of the CDR3 is 12 residues. Germline V gene lookup returns CDR1 KGHSH and CDR2 LQKENI. V gave up 5 bases and J gave up 8 bases; unmatched junction bases: 4.

This clone was seen only once. The gene calls are TRBV5-6 and TRBJ2-7; 8 positions agree with TRBD1. Germline CDR1 and CDR2: SGHDT and YYEEEE. V lost 4 bases and J lost 0; bases outside the gene matches: 6. This CDR3 has 15 amino acids. CDR3 sequence reads: CASSNYRGFSYEQYF. The CDR3 nucleotides are TGTGCCAGCAGCAACTACAGGGGGTTCTCCTACGAGCAGTACTTC.

The gene calls are TRBV7-9 and TRBJ1-4; D might be TRBD1 (5 bases). CDR1 and CDR2 from the germline V gene are SEHNR and FQNEAQ (reference sequence). Trimming left V 1 base short and J 6 bases short, with 9 bases between. The CDR3 sequence is 14 residues long. The CDR3 reads CASSLGVTDEKLFF. The CDR3 DNA sequence: TGTGCCAGCAGCTTAGGTGTGACAGATGAAAAACTGTTTTTT. Combining the CDR3 with reference TRBV7-9 and TRBJ1-4 gives the whole variable domain DTGVSQNPRHKITKRGQNVTFRCDPISEHNRLYWYRQTLGQGPEFLTYFQNEAQLEKSRLLSDRFSAERPKGSFSTLEIQRTEQGDSAMYLCASSLGVTDEKLFFGSGTQLSVL.

The chain links TRBV7-9 to TRBJ2-2, with 7 bases identical to TRBD2. The CDR3 length is 15 residues. Germline V gene sequence: CDR1 SEHNR, CDR2 FQNEAQ (reference sequence). V dropped 1 base and J dropped 6; count of bases not matched to a gene: 5. CDR3 coding DNA: TGTGCCAGCAGCTTAGGCGCGGGAGAGTCCGGGGAGCTGTTTTTT. Translated, it gives CASSLGAGESGELFF.

For the CDR3, the DNA is TGTGCCACCAGCCGAAGAACAGGTCCGCCGACTCGACCTTCCTATGGCTACACCTTC. This gives the protein CATSRRTGPPTRPSYGYTF. This chain uses TRBV15 with TRBJ1-2; the D gene is possibly TRBD1 (5 bases). This CDR3 is 19 amino acids long. Germline loops: CDR1 LNHNV, CDR2 YYDKDF (reference sequence). V was shortened by 5 bases and J by 4 bases, with 29 bases between the two germline ends.

This chain links TRBV11-1 with TRBJ1-3; D not resolved. V dropped 5 bases and J dropped 0 bases, with 5 bases sitting between them. CDR3 length equals 13 residues. The germline V gene encodes CDR1 SGHAT and CDR2 FQDESV (reference sequence). The CDR3 nucleotides are TGTGCCAGCAGCACCGGCTCTGGAAACACCATATATTTT. Its translation: CASSTGSGNTIYF.